The source of this TCR beta chain is a study of regulatory T cells in long-lasting Graves disease. Study-level results: Shared public clonotypes totalled over 2,500 in persistent patients, compared with some 920 in new patients. Favored usage of TRBV28, TRBJ1-2 and TRBJ2-5 was recorded in persistent disease.

On this clonotype itself: The antigen remains unidentified.

The CDR3 consists of 14 residues. The V gene's germline CDR1 is SGHNT and CDR2 YYREEE (reference sequence). V was cut by 0 bases and J by 1 base, with 7 bases left in between. CDR3 regions were amplified by Arm-PCR using iRepertoire HTBI primers to build TCR beta libraries. A single record per CDR3 protein comes from TCRdb applying MiXCR to the multiplex PCR reads. The sample records about 430,000 distinct CDR3 sequences, around 20% being singletons. Time point denoted: persistent/refractory GD, antithyroid drugs over 5 years with positive TRAb. There was RNA extracted from PBMCs, and the TCR library was made from it. Graves' disease diagnosis relied on American Thyroid Association guidelines.

This chain uses TRBV5-4 with TRBJ1-2; D remains ambiguous. The sequence came from a female donor with Graves disease. The source was peripheral blood mononuclear cells (PBMCs), collected when the disease was refractory, from a patient treated with antithyroid drugs. CDR3 region: CASSLEGFNYGYTF. The CDR3 DNA sequence: TGTGCCAGCAGCTTGGAAGGGTTTAACTATGGCTACACCTTC.